This T cell receptor (beta chain) was identified in a study of shared clonotypes between healthy human individuals. Trimming shortened V by 0 bases and J by 6 bases, and 5 bases separated the two germline ends. The germline gives CDR1 SGHNT, CDR2 YYREEE (reference sequence). This CDR3 is 12 amino acids long. The method was immunoSEQ multiplex PCR; TCRdb's version includes in-frame clones alone and lacks a portion of them. This sample has 530,000 or so clones, with over 60% found just once. This clone showed up just once. This chain connects TRBV5-4 to TRBJ2-3, with D unclear. The sequence was collected from a woman between 40 and 50 years old in good health. Some clones in this sample may be carry-over from other donors' samples. The specimen was PBMCs. The CDR3 bases are TGTGCCAGCAGCTTGGGCAGGGATACGCAGTATTTT. Protein product: CASSLGRDTQYF.